The TCR beta chain described here comes from a study of fetal regulatory T cell absence and autoimmunity. As for the study in general: The IPEX patients lacked clinical diabetes but had exocrine pancreas autoimmunity.

Study-level results: The oligoclonal enrichment was interpreted as supporting antigen-driven pancreatic autoimmunity before birth in IPEX syndrome.

Sequencing was at survey level. Sequencing used immunoSEQ multiplex PCR; TCRdb keeps in-frame clones, though not all of them. The table shows some 46,000 clones, with about 79% occurring only once. Germline CDR1 SEHNR, CDR2 FQNEAQ (reference sequence). Trimming cost V 1 base and J 2 bases; bases outside gene matches: 5. The CDR3 sequence is 15 residues long. This clone was counted once. Its antigen is not known. This clonotype originated in a newborn boy with IPEX syndrome. The rearrangement links TRBV7-9 to TRBJ2-7; 7 bases are a match to TRBD1. Sequenced input: cord blood. In DNA form, the CDR3 reads TGTGCCAGCAGCTTAGTAGGGGGCAGGGCCTACGAGCAGTACTTC. It translates to CASSLVGGRAYEQYF. The variable domain in full, with the rest retrieved from reference TRBV7-9 and TRBJ2-7, is DTGVSQNPRHKITKRGQNVTFRCDPISEHNRLYWYRQTLGQGPEFLTYFQNEAQLEKSRLLSDRFSAERPKGSFSTLEIQRTEQGDSAMYLCASSLVGGRAYEQYFGPGTRLTVT.